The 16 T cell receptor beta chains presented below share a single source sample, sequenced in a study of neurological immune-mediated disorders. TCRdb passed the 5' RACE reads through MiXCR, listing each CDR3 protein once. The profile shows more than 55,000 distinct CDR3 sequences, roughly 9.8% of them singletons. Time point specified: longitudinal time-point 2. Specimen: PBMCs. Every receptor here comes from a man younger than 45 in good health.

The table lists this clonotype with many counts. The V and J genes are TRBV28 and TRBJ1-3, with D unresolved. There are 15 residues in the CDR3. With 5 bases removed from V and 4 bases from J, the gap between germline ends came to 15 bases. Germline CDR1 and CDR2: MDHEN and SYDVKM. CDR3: CASSPYRLSGNTIYF. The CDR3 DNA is TGTGCCAGCAGTCCCTATAGGCTTTCCGGAAACACCATATATTTT.

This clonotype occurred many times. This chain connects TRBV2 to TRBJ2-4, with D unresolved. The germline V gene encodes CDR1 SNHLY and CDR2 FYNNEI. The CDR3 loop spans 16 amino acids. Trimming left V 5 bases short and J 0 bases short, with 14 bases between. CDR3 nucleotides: TGTGCCAGCAGTCAGAGGACGACCCTAGCCAAAAACATTCAGTACTTC. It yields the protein CASSQRTTLAKNIQYF.

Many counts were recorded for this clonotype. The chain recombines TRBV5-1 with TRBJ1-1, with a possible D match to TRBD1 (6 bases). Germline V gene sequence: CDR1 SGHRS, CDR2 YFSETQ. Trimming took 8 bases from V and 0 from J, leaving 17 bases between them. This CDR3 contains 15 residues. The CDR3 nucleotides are TGCGCCAGTATAAAAGAGGGACATATGAACACTGAAGCTTTCTTT. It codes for CASIKEGHMNTEAFF.

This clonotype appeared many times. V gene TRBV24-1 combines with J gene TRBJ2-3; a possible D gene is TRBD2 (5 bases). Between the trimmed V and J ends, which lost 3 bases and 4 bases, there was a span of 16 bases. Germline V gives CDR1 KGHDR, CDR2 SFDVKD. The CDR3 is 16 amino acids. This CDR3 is CATSDRSGSYPDTQYF. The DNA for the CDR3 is TGTGCCACCAGTGATCGGTCGGGGAGTTATCCAGATACGCAGTATTTT.

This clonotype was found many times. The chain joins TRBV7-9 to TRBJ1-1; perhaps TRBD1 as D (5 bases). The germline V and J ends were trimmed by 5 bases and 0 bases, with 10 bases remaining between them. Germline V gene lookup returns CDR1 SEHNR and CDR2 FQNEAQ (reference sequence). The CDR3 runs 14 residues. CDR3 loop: CASSPEGMNTEAFF. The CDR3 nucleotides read TGTGCCAGCAGCCCGGAGGGGATGAACACTGAAGCTTTCTTT. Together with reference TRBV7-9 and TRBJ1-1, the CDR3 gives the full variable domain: DTGVSQNPRHKITKRGQNVTFRCDPISEHNRLYWYRQTLGQGPEFLTYFQNEAQLEKSRLLSDRFSAERPKGSFSTLEIQRTEQGDSAMYLCASSPEGMNTEAFFGQGTRLTVV.

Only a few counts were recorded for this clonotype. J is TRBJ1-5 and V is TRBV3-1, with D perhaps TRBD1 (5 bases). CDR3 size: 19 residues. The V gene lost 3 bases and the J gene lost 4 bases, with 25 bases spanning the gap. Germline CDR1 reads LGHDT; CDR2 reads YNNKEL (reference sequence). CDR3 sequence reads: CASSHSIGAGLYFNQPQHF. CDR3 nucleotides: TGTGCCAGCAGCCACTCCATAGGAGCAGGGCTTTACTTTAATCAGCCCCAGCATTTT.

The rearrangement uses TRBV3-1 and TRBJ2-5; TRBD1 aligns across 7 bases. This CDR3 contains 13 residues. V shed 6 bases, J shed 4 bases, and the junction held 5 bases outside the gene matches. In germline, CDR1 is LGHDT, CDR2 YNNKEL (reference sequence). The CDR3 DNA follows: TGTGCCAGCAGTCAACAGGGGTCAGAGACCCAGTACTTC. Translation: CASSQQGSETQYF.

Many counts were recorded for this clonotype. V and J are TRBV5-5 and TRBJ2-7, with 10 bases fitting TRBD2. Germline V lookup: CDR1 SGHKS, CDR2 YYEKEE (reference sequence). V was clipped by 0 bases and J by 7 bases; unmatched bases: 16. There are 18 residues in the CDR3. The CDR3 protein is CASSLAPGLAGVTGEQYF. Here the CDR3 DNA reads TGTGCCAGCAGCTTGGCTCCGGGGCTAGCGGGAGTAACTGGGGAGCAGTACTTC.

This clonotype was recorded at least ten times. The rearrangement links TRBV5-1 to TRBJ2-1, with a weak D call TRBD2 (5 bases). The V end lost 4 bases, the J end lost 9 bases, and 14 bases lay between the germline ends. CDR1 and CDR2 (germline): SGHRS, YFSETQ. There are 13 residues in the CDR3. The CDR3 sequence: CASSTDSLGEQFF. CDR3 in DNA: TGCGCCAGCAGCACGGACTCACTGGGTGAGCAGTTCTTC.

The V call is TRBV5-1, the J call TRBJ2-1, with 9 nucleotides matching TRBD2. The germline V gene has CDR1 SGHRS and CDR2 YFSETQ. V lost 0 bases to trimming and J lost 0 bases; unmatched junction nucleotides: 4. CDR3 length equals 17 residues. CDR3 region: CASSLVPSGTSYNEQFF. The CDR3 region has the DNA TGCGCCAGCAGCTTGGTGCCTAGCGGGACCTCCTACAATGAGCAGTTCTTC.

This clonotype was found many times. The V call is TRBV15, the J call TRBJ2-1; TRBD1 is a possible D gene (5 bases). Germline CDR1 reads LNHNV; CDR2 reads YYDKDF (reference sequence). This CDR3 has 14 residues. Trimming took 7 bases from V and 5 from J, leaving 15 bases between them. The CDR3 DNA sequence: TGTGCCACCACCACGTATGGGGCCCACAATGAGCAGTTCTTC. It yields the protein CATTTYGAHNEQFF. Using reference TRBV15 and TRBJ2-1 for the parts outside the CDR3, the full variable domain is DAMVIQNPRYQVTQFGKPVTLSCSQTLNHNVMYWYQQKSSQAPKLLFHYYDKDFNNEADTPDNFQSRRPNTSFCFLDIRSPGLGDTAMYLCATTTYGAHNEQFFGPGTRLTVL.

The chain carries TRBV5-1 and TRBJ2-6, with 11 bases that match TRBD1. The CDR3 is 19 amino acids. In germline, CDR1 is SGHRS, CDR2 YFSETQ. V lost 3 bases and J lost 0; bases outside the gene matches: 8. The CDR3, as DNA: TGCGCCAGCAGCTGGGGACAGGGGGATTGGCACTCTGGGGCCAACGTCCTGACTTTC. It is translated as CASSWGQGDWHSGANVLTF.

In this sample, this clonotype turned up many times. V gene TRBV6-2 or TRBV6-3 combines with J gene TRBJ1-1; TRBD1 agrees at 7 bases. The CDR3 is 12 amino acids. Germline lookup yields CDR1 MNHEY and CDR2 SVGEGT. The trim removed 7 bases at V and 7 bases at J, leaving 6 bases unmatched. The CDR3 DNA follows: TGTGCCAGCACCGCCCGGGACAGTGAAGCTTTCTTT. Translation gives CASTARDSEAFF.

The CDR3 region has the DNA TGCGCCAGCAGCTTGGTTGGGGGTAGGCCAGATACGCAGTATTTT. It is translated as CASSLVGGRPDTQYF. J is TRBJ2-3 and V is TRBV5-1; D may match TRBD1 or TRBD2 (5 bases each). The length of the CDR3 is 15 residues. The V gene lost 0 bases and the J gene lost 4 bases, with 12 bases spanning the gap. Germline V gene data show CDR1 as SGHRS and CDR2 as YFSETQ.

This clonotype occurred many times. This CDR3 is CASSETAGGQETQYF. CDR3 DNA: TGTGCCAGCAGTGAAACAGCGGGAGGACAAGAGACCCAGTACTTC. V gene TRBV6-1 combines with J gene TRBJ2-5, with 9 bases identical to TRBD2. Looked up from germline, CDR1 is MNHNS and CDR2 is SASEGT. The CDR3 totals 15 residues. V dropped 2 bases and J dropped 2; count of bases not matched to a gene: 3.

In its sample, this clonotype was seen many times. The DNA for the CDR3 is TGTGCCACCACAGGGCTTGGCTCTGGGGCCAACGTCCTGACTTTC. This translates into CATTGLGSGANVLTF. The rearrangement uses TRBV28 and TRBJ2-6, with D perhaps matching TRBD1 (6 bases). Trimming removed 10 bases at V and 0 bases at J, with 13 bases between. Germline V gene sequence: CDR1 MDHEN, CDR2 SYDVKM. The CDR3 length is 15 residues.